This TCR beta chain comes out of a study of CXCR3-negative and CXCR3-positive naive CD8 T cells (dated by TCRdb to the late 2010s). Turning to the overall study: In total, about 130 million TRB reads were obtained, or roughly 1.5 +/- 0.3 million reads per library. Diversity and physicochemical repertoire analyses covered 10 to 11 donors pooled from two independent experiments. The TRBV-TRBJ cluster analysis covered naive subsets from a handful of donors and memory cells from 3 donors. On the study overall, not on this receptor specifically: Freshly isolated PBMCs were used for most assays because CXCR3 expression partially decreased after cryopreservation. Comparably high repertoire diversity was found in both naive subsets, whereas much lower repertoire diversity was found in memory CD8+ T cells. TRB CDR3s from CXCR3-positive naive cells showed higher hydrophobicity (lower Kidera factor 4), lower energy, and higher strength and volume indices than CXCR3-negative naive cells. Because surface CD5, which has been linked to self-reactivity in mice, was comparable between naive subsets, TCR interaction strength was also inferred from TRB CDR3 physicochemical properties. Similar TRBV-TRBJ usage was shown by naive CXCR3-negative and CXCR3-positive cells from the same donor, whereas distinct patterns were shown by memory cells.

TCRdb names NextSeq 550 as the instrument used. The Human TCR Profiling Kit (MiLaboratory) was used to prepare UMI-labeled 5' RACE TRB cDNA libraries. cDNA synthesis used the entire amount of extracted RNA, and PCR amplification then used the entire amount of cDNA produced. Libraries were prepared in parallel with an identical number of PCR cycles. Per the source publication's procedure: About 50,000 +/- 10,000 unique UMI-labeled TRB cDNA molecules per library were extracted with MIGEC and MiXCR, with at least two reads per UMI required. Each library averaged around 40,000 +/- 10,000 functional in-frame TRB CDR3 nucleotide clonotypes without stop codons. After downsampling to 5000 UMI-labeled TRB molecules per sample, diversity metrics, including normalized Shannon-Wiener and Chao1, were computed in VDJtools. For the central five CDR3 residues, VDJtools calculated physicochemical properties weighted by clonotype size, namely interaction energy, strength, volume and Kidera factor 4. TCRdb reprocessed the reads, so every CDR3 protein sequence counts as one entry and DNA is not shown. TCRdb, not the authors, supplied the V and J calls. The table of this sample itemizes about 94,000 distinct CDR3 sequences. The ten largest clones add up to 0.53% of the sample.

For every CD8+ T cell subset, a few hundred thousand cells were flow-sorted straight into RLT lysis buffer, and each subset was sorted in triplicate. To keep memory contaminants out, a stringent definition of naive CD8+ T cells was applied: CD45RO-CCR7+CD27+CD95-. Peripheral blood mononuclear cells were isolated from buffy coats by standard density gradient centrifugation. A FACSAria III was used to flow-sort naive CXCR3-negative and CXCR3-positive CD8+ T cells. Total RNA was extracted from sorted cells with an RNeasy Mini Kit. According to the germline V gene, CDR1 reads SGHAT and CDR2 reads FQNNGV. There are 17 amino acids in the CDR3, from cysteine to phenylalanine inclusive. There is no recorded DNA. With regard to this clonotype: It has no known antigen specificity.

This receptor chain uses TRBV11-2 and TRBJ2-5; the TRBD2 assignment by TCRdb is unverifiable without DNA. The sequence was obtained from a human donor in good health. Some clones in this sample may be carry-over from other donors' samples. Sequencing was performed on naive CXCR3+ CD8+ T cells from blood. The sample's cell subset or site label, in plain terms: CD45RO-CCR7+CD27+CD95- naive CD8+ T cells expressing CXCR3 (TNR3+). The CDR3 protein is CASSLGRSSGDQETQYF.